A selection of T cell receptor beta chains follows, all from one sample in a study of blood T cell repertoires in COVID-19. Generated by immunoSEQ multiplex PCR, the TCRdb table keeps only in-frame clones and is missing some. The data hold about 200,000 clones, with approximately 90% observed a single time. Sequencing was carried out using peripheral blood. These receptors were taken from a woman in her forties with acute or convalescent COVID-19. CDR3s include the opening cysteine and the closing phenylalanine or tryptophan. D genes are given only for firm matches. Size tells how often a clone was seen (once, few, many) or the class of an expanded clone, and some rows leave it out.

j_call clone_size v_call d_call cdr3_nt cdr3_aa
TRBJ2-3 - TRBV3-1/TRBV3-2 TRBD2 TGTGCCAGCAGCCACCAACAGCGGGGGGGCGGCACAGATACGCAGTATTTT CASSHQQRGGGTDTQYF
TRBJ2-5 - TRBV5-1 - TGCGCCAGCAGCTTGGCGCTAGTCAGGGGAGAGACCCAGTACTTC CASSLALVRGETQYF
TRBJ1-5 - TRBV2 TRBD1 TGTGCCAGCAGCGGACCAGCGACAGGGGCCAATCAGCCCCAGCATTTT CASSGPATGANQPQHF
TRBJ1-2 - TRBV19 TRBD1 TGTGCCAGTATATCGGCCGGGACAGGGGCGAGATTTGGCTACACCTTC CASISAGTGARFGYTF
TRBJ1-2 - TRBV6-5 - TGTGCCAGCAAACCCCTGACAGGCTTCTATGGCTACACCTTC CASKPLTGFYGYTF
TRBJ2-2 - TRBV19 - TGTGCCATCCCGGACTTTAACACCGGGGAGCTGTTTTTT CAIPDFNTGELFF
TRBJ1-2 once TRBV3-1/TRBV3-2 TRBD1 TGTGCCAGCAGCCAATCAGATACAGGGGGAGGCGGCTACACCTTC CASSQSDTGGGGYTF
TRBJ1-2 - TRBV18 - TGTGCCAGCTCCTCCTTCCAAGTGGAGGCTGGACATGGCTACACCTTC CASSSFQVEAGHGYTF
TRBJ2-6 - TRBV3-1/TRBV3-2 - TGTGCCAGCAACTCCGGCTCTGGGGCCAACGTCCTGACTTTC CASNSGSGANVLTF
TRBJ1-3 - TRBV2 - TGTGCCAGCAGTGTAGGGGCCGGAAACACCATATATTTT CASSVGAGNTIYF
TRBJ1-3 - TRBV30 TRBD1 TGTGCCTGGAGCCCCGGGCCAGGGGGCGGAAACACCATATATTTT CAWSPGPGGGNTIYF
TRBJ2-3 - TRBV21-1 - TGTGCCAGCAGCGAGGACAGGACCACAGATACGCAGTATTTT CASSEDRTTDTQYF
TRBJ1-5 - TRBV4-2 TRBD1 TGTGCCAGCAGCCAAGATTGGACAGGGAGGATGAGCAATCAGCCCCAGCATTTT CASSQDWTGRMSNQPQHF
TRBJ2-1 - TRBV6-5 - TGTGCCAGCAGTCCGAAGAGCGGCACCCCCTACGGTCAGTTCTTC CASSPKSGTPYGQFF
TRBJ2-6 - TRBV6-6 - TGTGCCAGCAGTCCCTACCCCAACGTCCTGACTTTC CASSPYPNVLTF
TRBJ1-1 - TRBV30 - TGTGCCTGGAGTGTACGGGGTGGAGAAGCTTTCTTT CAWSVRGGEAFF
TRBJ2-2 - TRBV5-1 - TGCGCCAGCAGCTCAGGCCATAACACCGGGGAGCTGTTTTTT CASSSGHNTGELFF
TRBJ1-6 - TRBV12-5 TRBD1 TGTGCTAGTGGCCCGGGACAGAATAATTCACCCCTCCACTTT CASGPGQNNSPLHF
TRBJ1-1 once TRBV5-6 TRBD1 TGTGCCAGCAGCGGAAGAGAGGGGGCTGACGCTTTCTTT CASSGREGADAFF
TRBJ2-2 - TRBV5-4 TRBD2 TGTGCCAGCAGCTTGTATACGGGAGGGGGACCGACTGGGGAGCTGTTTTTT CASSLYTGGGPTGELFF
TRBJ1-6 few TRBV27 - TGTGCCAGCAGCCAAAATTCACCCCTCCACTTT CASSQNSPLHF
TRBJ1-2 - TRBV24-1 - TGTGCCACCAGTGATGGGCTATTAGGGGGAAATGGCTACACCTTC CATSDGLLGGNGYTF
TRBJ1-5 - TRBV4-1 - TGCGCCAGCAGCCATCCGACGACAGGCCATCAGCCCCAGCATTTT CASSHPTTGHQPQHF
TRBJ1-2 - TRBV10-3 - TGTGCCATCAGTGTGTCAGGGGCGAGTGGCTACACCTTC CAISVSGASGYTF
TRBJ1-3 - TRBV30 TRBD1 TGTGCCTTAACAGGGGGGAACACCATATATTTT CALTGGNTIYF
TRBJ2-1 - TRBV9 - TGTGCCAGCAGCCCTCAGGGGGACAGCGGGTACAATGAGCAGTTCTTC CASSPQGDSGYNEQFF